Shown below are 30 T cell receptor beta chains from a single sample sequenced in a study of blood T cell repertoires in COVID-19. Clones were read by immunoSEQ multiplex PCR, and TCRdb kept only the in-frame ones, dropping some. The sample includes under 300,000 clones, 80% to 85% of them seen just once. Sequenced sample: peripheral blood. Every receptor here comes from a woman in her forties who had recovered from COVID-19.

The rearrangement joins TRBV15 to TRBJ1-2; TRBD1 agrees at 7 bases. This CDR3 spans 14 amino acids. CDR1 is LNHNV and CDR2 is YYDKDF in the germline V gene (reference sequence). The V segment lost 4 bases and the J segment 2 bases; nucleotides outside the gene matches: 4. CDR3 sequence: CATSTVGQNYGYTF. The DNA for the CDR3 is TGTGCCACCAGCACTGTGGGACAGAACTATGGCTACACCTTC.

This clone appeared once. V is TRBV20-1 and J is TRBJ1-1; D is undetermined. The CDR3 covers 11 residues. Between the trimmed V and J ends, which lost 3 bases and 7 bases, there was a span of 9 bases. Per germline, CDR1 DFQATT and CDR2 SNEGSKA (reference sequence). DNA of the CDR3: TGCAGTGCTAGTGACCCCATTGAAGCTTTCTTT. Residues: CSASDPIEAFF.

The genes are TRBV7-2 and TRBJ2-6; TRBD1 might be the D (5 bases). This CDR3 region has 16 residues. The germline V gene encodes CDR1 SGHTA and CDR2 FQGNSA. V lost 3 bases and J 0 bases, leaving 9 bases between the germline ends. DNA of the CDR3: TGTGCCAGCAGCTTGTCCGACAGCTCTGGGGCCAACGTCCTGACTTTC. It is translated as CASSLSDSSGANVLTF.

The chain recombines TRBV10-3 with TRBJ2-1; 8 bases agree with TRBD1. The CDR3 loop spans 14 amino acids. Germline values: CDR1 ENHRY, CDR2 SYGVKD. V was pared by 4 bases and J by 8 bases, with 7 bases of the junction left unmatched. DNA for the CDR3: TGTGCCATCAGTGGACAGGGGACGTTGGATGAGCAGTTCTTC. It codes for CAISGQGTLDEQFF.

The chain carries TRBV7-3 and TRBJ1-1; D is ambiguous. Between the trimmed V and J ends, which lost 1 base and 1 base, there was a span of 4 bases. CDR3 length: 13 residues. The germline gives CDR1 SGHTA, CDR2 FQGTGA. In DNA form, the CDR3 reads TGTGCCAGCAGCTTAAGGCAGAACACTGAAGCTTTCTTT. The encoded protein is CASSLRQNTEAFF.

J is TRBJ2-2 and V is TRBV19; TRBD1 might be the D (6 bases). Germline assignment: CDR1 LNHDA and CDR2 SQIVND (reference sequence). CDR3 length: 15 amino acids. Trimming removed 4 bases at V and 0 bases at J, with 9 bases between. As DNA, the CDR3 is TGTGCCAGTAGTAACAGGGACGCGAACACCGGGGAGCTGTTTTTT. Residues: CASSNRDANTGELFF.

CDR3 loop: CASSYGTGRYEQYF. The CDR3 DNA reads TGTGCCAGCAGTTACGGGACAGGGAGGTACGAGCAGTACTTC. The chain uses TRBV27 and TRBJ2-7; 9 bases line up with TRBD1. CDR1 MNHEY and CDR2 SMNVEV come from the germline V gene (reference sequence). Losses at the gene ends were 4 bases for V and 4 bases for J; bases not matched to a gene: 5. CDR3 length equals 14 residues.

Written as DNA, the CDR3 is TGTGCCAGCAGCACTAGAAGAGGGTTAGGGACCCAGTACTTC. This codes for CASSTRRGLGTQYF. The V gene is TRBV11-2, the J gene TRBJ2-5, with D possibly matching TRBD2 (5 bases). V lost 5 bases and J 7 bases, leaving 17 bases between the germline ends. Germline V gives CDR1 SGHAT, CDR2 FQNNGV. The CDR3 sequence is 14 residues long.

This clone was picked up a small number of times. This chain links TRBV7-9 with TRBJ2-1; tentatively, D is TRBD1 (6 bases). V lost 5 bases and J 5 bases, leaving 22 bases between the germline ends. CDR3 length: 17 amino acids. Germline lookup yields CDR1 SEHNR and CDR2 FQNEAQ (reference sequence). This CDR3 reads CASSPRPSGQLNNEQFF. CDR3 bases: TGTGCCAGCAGCCCCCGCCCATCTGGACAGCTTAACAATGAGCAGTTCTTC.

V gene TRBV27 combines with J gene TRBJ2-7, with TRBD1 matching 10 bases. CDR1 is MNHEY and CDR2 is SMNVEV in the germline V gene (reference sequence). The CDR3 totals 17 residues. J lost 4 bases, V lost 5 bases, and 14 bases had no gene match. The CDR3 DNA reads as TGTGCCAGCAGTAATAGACAGGGGGCACCGCATCCATACGAGCAGTACTTC. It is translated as CASSNRQGAPHPYEQYF.

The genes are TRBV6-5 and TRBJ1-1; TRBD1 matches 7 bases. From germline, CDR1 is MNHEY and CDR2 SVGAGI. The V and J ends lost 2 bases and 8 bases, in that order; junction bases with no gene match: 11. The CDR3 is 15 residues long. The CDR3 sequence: CASSYTVKRQGEAFF. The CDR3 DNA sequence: TGTGCCAGCAGTTACACGGTAAAGAGACAGGGAGAAGCTTTCTTT.

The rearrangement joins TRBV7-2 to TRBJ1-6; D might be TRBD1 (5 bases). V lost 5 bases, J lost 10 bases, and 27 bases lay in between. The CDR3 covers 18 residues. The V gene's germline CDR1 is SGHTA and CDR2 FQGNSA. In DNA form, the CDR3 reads TGTGCCAGCAGCCTTACGTGGTGGCAGGGTGAGATTGGGTCACCCCTCCACTTT. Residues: CASSLTWWQGEIGSPLHF.

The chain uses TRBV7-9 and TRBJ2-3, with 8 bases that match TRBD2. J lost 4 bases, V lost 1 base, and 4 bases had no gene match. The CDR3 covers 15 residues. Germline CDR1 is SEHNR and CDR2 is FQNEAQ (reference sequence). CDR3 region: CASSLGTSFSDTQYF. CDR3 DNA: TGTGCCAGCAGCTTAGGGACTAGCTTTTCAGATACGCAGTATTTT.

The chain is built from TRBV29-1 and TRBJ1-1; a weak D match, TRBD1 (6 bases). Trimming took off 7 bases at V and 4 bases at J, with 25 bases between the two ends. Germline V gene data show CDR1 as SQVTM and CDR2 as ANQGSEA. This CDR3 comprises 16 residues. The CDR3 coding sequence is TGCAGCGCCGCCCGAGGGTCAGGGGACCCTTCCACTGAAGCTTTCTTT. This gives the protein CSAARGSGDPSTEAFF.

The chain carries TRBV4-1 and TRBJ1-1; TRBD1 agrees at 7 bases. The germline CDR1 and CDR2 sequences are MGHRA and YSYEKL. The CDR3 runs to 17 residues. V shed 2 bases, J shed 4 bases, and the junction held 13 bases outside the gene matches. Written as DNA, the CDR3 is TGCGCCAGCAGCCAACCAAACAGGGGTCTAGGGAGCACTGAAGCTTTCTTT. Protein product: CASSQPNRGLGSTEAFF.

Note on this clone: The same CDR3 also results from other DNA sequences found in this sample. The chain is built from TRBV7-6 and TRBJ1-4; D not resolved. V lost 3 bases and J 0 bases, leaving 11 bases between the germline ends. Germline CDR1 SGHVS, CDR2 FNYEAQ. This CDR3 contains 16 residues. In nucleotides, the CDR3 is TGTGCCAGCAGCTTTTCGCCGGGTGCAACTAATGAAAAACTGTTTTTT. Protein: CASSFSPGATNEKLFF.

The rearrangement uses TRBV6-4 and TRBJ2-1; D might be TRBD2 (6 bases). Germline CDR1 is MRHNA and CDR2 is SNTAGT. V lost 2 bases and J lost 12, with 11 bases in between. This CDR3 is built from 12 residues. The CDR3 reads CASSDNYGRQFF. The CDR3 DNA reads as TGTGCCAGCAGTGACAATTACGGGAGGCAGTTCTTC.

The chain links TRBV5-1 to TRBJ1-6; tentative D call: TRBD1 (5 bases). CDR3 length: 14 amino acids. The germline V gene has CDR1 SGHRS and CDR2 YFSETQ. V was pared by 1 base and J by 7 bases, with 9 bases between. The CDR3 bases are TGCGCCAGCAGCTTGAACAGGAAGAATTCACCCCTCCACTTT. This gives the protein CASSLNRKNSPLHF.

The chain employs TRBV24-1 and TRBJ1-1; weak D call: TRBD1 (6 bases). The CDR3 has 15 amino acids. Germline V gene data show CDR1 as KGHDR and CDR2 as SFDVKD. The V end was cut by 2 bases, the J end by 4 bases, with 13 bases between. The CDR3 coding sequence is TGTGCCACCAGTGATTCGACAGGCTCCAGCACTGAAGCTTTCTTT. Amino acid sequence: CATSDSTGSSTEAFF.

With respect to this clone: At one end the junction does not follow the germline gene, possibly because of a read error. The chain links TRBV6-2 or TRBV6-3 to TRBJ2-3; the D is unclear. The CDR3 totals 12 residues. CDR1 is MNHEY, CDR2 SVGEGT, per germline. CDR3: CASSYRTDTQYF. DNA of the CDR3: TGTGCCAGCAGTTACCGCACTGATACGCAGTATTTT.

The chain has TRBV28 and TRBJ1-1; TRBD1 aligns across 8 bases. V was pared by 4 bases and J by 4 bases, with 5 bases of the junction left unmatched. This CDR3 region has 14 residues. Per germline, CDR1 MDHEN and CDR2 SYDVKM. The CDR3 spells CASSSGGAGTEAFF. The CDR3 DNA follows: TGTGCCAGCAGTTCAGGGGGCGCGGGCACTGAAGCTTTCTTT.

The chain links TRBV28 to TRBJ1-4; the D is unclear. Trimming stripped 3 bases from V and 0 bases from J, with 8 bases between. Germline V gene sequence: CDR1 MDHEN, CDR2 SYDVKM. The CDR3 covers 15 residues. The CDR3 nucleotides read TGTGCCAGCAGTTTCGGCGGAGCAACTAATGAAAAACTGTTTTTT. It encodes CASSFGGATNEKLFF.

CDR3 region: CASSPRTGTGSETQYF. The CDR3 DNA sequence: TGTGCCAGCAGCCCACGGACAGGAACGGGGAGCGAGACCCAGTACTTC. The chain joins TRBV9 to TRBJ2-5, with TRBD1 matching 7 bases. Germline V CDR1 and CDR2: SGDLS, YYNGEE. This CDR3 contains 16 residues. V lost 4 bases to trimming and J lost 5 bases; unmatched junction nucleotides: 14. The entire variable domain, with the rest obtained from reference TRBV9 and TRBJ2-5, is as follows: DSGVTQTPKHLITATGQRVTLRCSPRSGDLSVYWYQQSLDQGLQFLIQYYNGEERAKGNILERFSAQQFPDLHSELNLSSLELGDSALYFCASSPRTGTGSETQYFGPGTRLLVL.

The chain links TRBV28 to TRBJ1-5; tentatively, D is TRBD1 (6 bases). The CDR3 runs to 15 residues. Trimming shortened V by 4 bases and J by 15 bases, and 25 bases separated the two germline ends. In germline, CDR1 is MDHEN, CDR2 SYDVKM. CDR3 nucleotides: TGTGCCAGCAGTTCCGGACAGCTTACAATTCCCATCCCGCATTTT. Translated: CASSSGQLTIPIPHF.

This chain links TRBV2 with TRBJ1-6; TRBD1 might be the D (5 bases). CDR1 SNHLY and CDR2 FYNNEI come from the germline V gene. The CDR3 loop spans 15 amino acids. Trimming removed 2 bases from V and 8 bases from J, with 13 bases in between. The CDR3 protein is CASSERRGSDSPLHF. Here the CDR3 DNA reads TGTGCCAGCAGTGAAAGGCGGGGGAGCGATTCACCCCTCCACTTT.

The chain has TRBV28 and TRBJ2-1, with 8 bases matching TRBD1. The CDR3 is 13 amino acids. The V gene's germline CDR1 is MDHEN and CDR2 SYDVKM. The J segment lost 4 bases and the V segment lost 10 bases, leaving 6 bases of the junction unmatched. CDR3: CATRDRQYNEQFF. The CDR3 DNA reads TGTGCCACCCGGGACAGGCAATACAATGAGCAGTTCTTC.

CDR3 DNA: TGCGCCAGCAGCTCAAACTTGGGAACAGGGAACACCGGGGAGCTGTTTTTT. This encodes CASSSNLGTGNTGELFF. V gene TRBV5-1 combines with J gene TRBJ2-2, with D possibly being TRBD1 (5 bases). Trimming removed 3 bases from V and 1 base from J, with 16 bases in between. Germline values: CDR1 SGHRS, CDR2 YFSETQ. This CDR3 is 17 amino acids long. Supplemented by reference TRBV5-1 and TRBJ2-2, the full variable domain reads KAGVTQTPRYLIKTRGQQVTLSCSPISGHRSVSWYQQTPGQGLQFLFEYFSETQRNKGNFPGRFSGRQFSNSRSEMNVSTLELGDSALYLCASSSNLGTGNTGELFFGEGSRLTVL.

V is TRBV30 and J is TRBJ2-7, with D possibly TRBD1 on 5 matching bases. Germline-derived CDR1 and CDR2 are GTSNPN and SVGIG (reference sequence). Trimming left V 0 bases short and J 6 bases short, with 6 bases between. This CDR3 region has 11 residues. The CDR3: CAWSVRVEQYF. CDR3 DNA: TGTGCCTGGAGTGTCAGGGTCGAGCAGTACTTC.

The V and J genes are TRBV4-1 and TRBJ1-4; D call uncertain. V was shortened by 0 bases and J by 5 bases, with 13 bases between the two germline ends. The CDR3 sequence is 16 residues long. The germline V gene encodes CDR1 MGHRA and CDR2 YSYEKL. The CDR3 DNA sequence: TGCGCCAGCAGCCAAGATACGGGAGAGATAAATGAAAAACTGTTTTTT. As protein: CASSQDTGEINEKLFF.

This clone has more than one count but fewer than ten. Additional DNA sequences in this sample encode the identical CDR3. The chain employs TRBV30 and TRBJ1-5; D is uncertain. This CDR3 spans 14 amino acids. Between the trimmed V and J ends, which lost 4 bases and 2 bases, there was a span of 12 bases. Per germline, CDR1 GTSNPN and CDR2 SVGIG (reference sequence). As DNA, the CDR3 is TGTGCCTGGAATCTCCGGGGAGGCAATCAGCCCCAGCATTTT. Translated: CAWNLRGGNQPQHF.